This TCR beta chain was identified in a study of blood T cell repertoires in COVID-19. As for the study in general: COVID-19 samples from acute and convalescent phases originated in the United States, Italy and Spain. In each case, the material was cDNA or gDNA derived from T cells, B-cell-depleted T cells, or PBMCs.

Profiled with immunoSEQ multiplex PCR; TCRdb holds only in-frame clones, not every one. The data contain 210,000 or so clones, 75% to 90% of them singletons. The CDR3 has 15 residues. The germline V gene encodes CDR1 SNHLY and CDR2 FYNNEI. V trimming: 7 bases; J trimming: 5 bases; junction bases outside the gene matches: 8. The source is a woman in her twenties or thirties who had been exposed to COVID-19. J is TRBJ1-5 and V is TRBV2; 10 nucleotides align to TRBD1. Sequenced material: PBMCs or T cells enriched from blood (not recorded which). The CDR3 region is CASKPGQGSYQPQHF. In nucleotides, the CDR3 is TGTGCCAGCAAACCGGGACAGGGGTCGTATCAGCCCCAGCATTTT.